This TCR beta chain is drawn from a study of blood T cell repertoires in COVID-19. There are a few counts of this clone. Using immunoSEQ multiplex PCR, the repertoire was profiled, and TCRdb retains in-frame clones only, with some absent. The sample gives around 130,000 clones, 80% to 90% of which show up once; about 11% is in the top ten. J was trimmed by 3 bases and V by 5 bases; bases with no gene match: 15. The CDR3 has 19 residues. The germline V gene has CDR1 LNHDA and CDR2 SQIVND (reference sequence). This chain connects TRBV19 to TRBJ2-1; 11 bases match TRBD2. Sequencing was carried out using peripheral blood. This receptor was identified in a woman aged 80 or over with acute or convalescent COVID-19. In DNA form, the CDR3 reads TGTGCCAGTAGTGGGCCGGGACTAGCGGACGCCTCACACTACAATGAGCAGTTCTTC. Its translation: CASSGPGLADASHYNEQFF.